Listed here are 32 T cell receptor beta chains from one sample, sequenced in a study of cytomegalovirus exposure and HLA in healthy donors. Use of 60 Vbeta and 13 Jbeta primers characterized the PCR. Sequencing was performed with immunoSEQ multiplex PCR; in TCRdb, only in-frame clones are kept and a portion is missing. This table has about 140,000 clones, approximately 79% appearing once. The sequenced sample was PBMCs. These TCRs come from a woman in her 50s in good health and CMV-seropositive.

This chain connects TRBV7-3 to TRBJ1-2; 7 nucleotides agree with TRBD1. CDR1 and CDR2 from the germline V gene are SGHTA and FQGTGA. CDR3 length: 13 residues. The V and J ends lost 4 bases and 8 bases, in that order; junction bases with no gene match: 7. CDR3 protein: CASSSRQGSGYTF. CDR3 nucleotides: TGTGCCAGCAGCTCAAGACAGGGTAGCGGCTACACCTTC.

In this sample, this clone turned up once. V is TRBV19 and J is TRBJ1-1; a weak D match, TRBD1 (6 bases). This CDR3 spans 13 amino acids. Germline CDR1 is LNHDA and CDR2 is SQIVND (reference sequence). This CDR3 is CASNRVANTEAFF. In nucleotides, the CDR3 is TGTGCATCCAACAGGGTTGCGAACACTGAAGCTTTCTTT.

V is TRBV7-6 and J is TRBJ2-2; 7 bases agree with TRBD2. The trim removed 5 bases at V and 4 bases at J, leaving 7 bases unmatched. The CDR3 runs to 15 residues. In germline, CDR1 is SGHVS, CDR2 FNYEAQ. CDR3 nucleotides: TGTGCCAGCAGCCAAGACGGGGGGAGCACCGGGGAGCTGTTTTTT. Translation gives CASSQDGGSTGELFF.

This clone was counted a single time. This chain joins TRBV7-2 and TRBJ1-3, with TRBD1 matching 7 bases. The CDR3 sequence is 18 residues long. Germline values: CDR1 SGHTA, CDR2 FQGNSA. V trimming: 0 bases; J trimming: 0 bases; junction bases outside the gene matches: 8. CDR3 in DNA: TGTGCCAGCAGCTTAGCGCTAGGACAGGTTTACTCTGGAAACACCATATATTTT. It yields the protein CASSLALGQVYSGNTIYF.

V usage is TRBV7-9 and J usage is TRBJ2-7; 10 bases match TRBD1. The ends lost 4 bases at V and 7 bases at J; junction bases unmatched: 4. The CDR3 spans 13 residues. The germline V gene has CDR1 SEHNR and CDR2 FQNEAQ (reference sequence). This CDR3 reads CASSSADRGEQYF. The CDR3 DNA sequence: TGTGCCAGCAGCTCGGCGGACAGGGGGGAGCAGTACTTC.

The chain employs TRBV11-2 and TRBJ2-5, with 11 bases identical to TRBD2. CDR1 and CDR2 from the germline V gene are SGHAT and FQNNGV. This CDR3 comprises 18 residues. V shed 5 bases, J shed 2 bases, and the junction held 13 bases outside the gene matches. CDR3 loop: CASSPPSGTSGLQETQYF. DNA of the CDR3: TGTGCCAGCAGCCCTCCCTCCGGGACTAGCGGCCTTCAAGAGACCCAGTACTTC.

This clone was seen only a few times. The genes are TRBV30 and TRBJ1-3; 7 positions match TRBD1. Germline CDR1 reads GTSNPN; CDR2 reads SVGIG (reference sequence). This CDR3 is built from 13 residues. With V trimmed by 7 bases and J by 4 bases, 7 bases remained unmatched. CDR3 in amino acids: CAFGQDRGNTIYF. The CDR3 DNA sequence: TGTGCCTTCGGACAGGATCGGGGAAACACCATATATTTT. The whole variable domain, filled in from reference TRBV30 and TRBJ1-3, reads SQTIHQWPATLVQPVGSPLSLECTVEGTSNPNLYWYRQAAGRGLQLLFYSVGIGQISSEVPQNLSASRPQDRQFILSSKKLLLSDSGFYLCAFGQDRGNTIYFGEGSWLTVV.

This clone has only one observation. V gene TRBV7-2 combines with J gene TRBJ2-3, with a possible D match to TRBD2 (5 bases). Germline V CDR1 and CDR2: SGHTA, FQGNSA. The germline V and J ends were trimmed by 1 base and 1 base, with 9 bases remaining between them. This CDR3 has 15 amino acids. CDR3 region: CASSLGGRGTDTQYF. In nucleotides, the CDR3 is TGTGCCAGCAGCTTAGGCGGGCGGGGCACAGATACGCAGTATTTT. Full variable domain (rest looked up from reference TRBV7-2 and TRBJ2-3): GAGVSQSPSNKVTEKGKDVELRCDPISGHTALYWYRQSLGQGLEFLIYFQGNSAPDKSGLPSDRFSAERTGGSVSTLTIQRTQQEDSAVYLCASSLGGRGTDTQYFGPGTRLTVL.

This chain connects TRBV6-5 to TRBJ2-3, with D tentatively TRBD1 (6 bases). The CDR3 covers 14 residues. From germline, CDR1 is MNHEY and CDR2 SVGAGI. Trimming left V 2 bases short and J 2 bases short, with 8 bases between. The CDR3 spells CASSYRTDTDTQYF. The DNA for the CDR3 is TGTGCCAGCAGTTACCGGACAGACACAGATACGCAGTATTTT.

The V and J genes are TRBV2 and TRBJ1-5; D is perhaps TRBD1 (6 bases). Trimming pared 5 bases from V and 3 bases from J, leaving 11 bases between. The CDR3 length is 14 residues. The germline V gene has CDR1 SNHLY and CDR2 FYNNEI. In nucleotides, the CDR3 is TGTGCCAGCAGTAGACAGGTTCCCAATCAGCCCCAGCATTTT. Protein sequence: CASSRQVPNQPQHF.

In this sample, this clone turned up once. The chain recombines TRBV2 with TRBJ1-5; 9 nucleotides line up with TRBD1. This CDR3 contains 14 residues. Germline V gene lookup returns CDR1 SNHLY and CDR2 FYNNEI. V was clipped by 8 bases and J by 4 bases; unmatched bases: 6. CDR3 DNA: TGTGCCAGCGTGGGACAGGGAAGAAATCAGCCCCAGCATTTT. Its protein is CASVGQGRNQPQHF.

The rearrangement uses TRBV28 and TRBJ2-3, with D maybe TRBD2 (6 bases). This CDR3 is 12 amino acids long. The V end was cut by 7 bases, the J end by 10 bases, with 15 bases between. Germline CDR1 MDHEN, CDR2 SYDVKM. CDR3 sequence reads: CASITDGGSQYF. Here the CDR3 DNA reads TGTGCCAGCATCACAGATGGGGGGTCGCAGTATTTT.

This rearrangement joins TRBV6-6 to TRBJ2-7; 10 nucleotides match TRBD1. The ends lost 4 bases at V and 5 bases at J; junction bases unmatched: 5. The CDR3 is 14 residues long. The germline gives CDR1 MNHNY, CDR2 SVGAGI (reference sequence). This chain's CDR3 is CASSSRQGANEQYF. CDR3 DNA sequence: TGTGCCAGCAGTTCTAGACAGGGGGCAAACGAGCAGTACTTC.

The chain employs TRBV11-3 and TRBJ2-3; weak D call: TRBD2 (7 bases). The length of the CDR3 is 16 residues. The V end lost 0 bases, the J end lost 4 bases, and 14 bases lay between the germline ends. Germline V gene lookup returns CDR1 SGHNT and CDR2 YENEEA. The CDR3 DNA reads as TGTGCCAGCAGCTTAGAACCCAGGGAGGGGGCAGATACGCAGTATTTT. Amino acid sequence: CASSLEPREGADTQYF.

This rearrangement joins TRBV5-6 to TRBJ1-1, with 11 nucleotides matching TRBD1. The germline V gene has CDR1 SGHDT and CDR2 YYEEEE. This CDR3 has 14 amino acids. V lost 3 bases and J lost 7; bases outside the gene matches: 5. This chain's CDR3 is CASSWGQGGSEAFF. The CDR3 DNA follows: TGTGCCAGCAGCTGGGGACAGGGGGGGAGTGAAGCTTTCTTT.

The count of this clone is one. CDR3 sequence reads: CASSRAGHYGYTF. The DNA for the CDR3 is TGTGCCAGCAGTCGGGCAGGGCACTATGGCTACACCTTC. The V and J genes are TRBV6-5 and TRBJ1-2, with TRBD1 as a possible D gene (5 bases). Germline V CDR1 and CDR2: MNHEY, SVGAGI. The CDR3 extends over 13 amino acids. Trimming took off 5 bases at V and 3 bases at J, with 10 bases between the two ends.

The chain carries TRBV5-4 and TRBJ2-1, with a weak D call TRBD1 (6 bases). The V end lost 4 bases, the J end lost 5 bases, and 16 bases lay between the germline ends. This CDR3 comprises 15 residues. Germline lookup yields CDR1 SGHNT and CDR2 YYREEE (reference sequence). CDR3 amino acids: CASSGDKHNDNEQFF. The CDR3 DNA reads TGTGCCAGCAGCGGGGACAAACACAATGACAATGAGCAGTTCTTC.

This clone was picked up a small number of times. CDR3 sequence reads: CASSFQGGVGSEQYF. CDR3 DNA: TGTGCCAGCAGCTTCCAGGGCGGGGTGGGGAGCGAGCAGTACTTC. The chain uses TRBV7-2 and TRBJ2-7, with TRBD2 as a possible D gene (6 bases). Germline CDR1 is SGHTA and CDR2 is FQGNSA. Trimming cost V 3 bases and J 6 bases, with 18 bases left between them. The CDR3 has 15 amino acids.

V usage is TRBV20-1 and J usage is TRBJ1-5, with D uncertain. CDR1 DFQATT and CDR2 SNEGSKA come from the germline V gene (reference sequence). The CDR3 loop spans 11 amino acids. The V and J ends lost 6 bases and 3 bases respectively, with 6 bases between them. CDR3 nucleotides: TGCAGTGCCCAGTCCAATCAGCCCCAGCATTTT. This codes for CSAQSNQPQHF.

The CDR3: CASIHRDRLYEQYF. DNA for the CDR3: TGTGCCAGCATTCACCGGGACAGACTCTACGAGCAGTACTTC. The chain combines TRBV28 with TRBJ2-7, with 7 bases matching TRBD1. Germline trimming cut 7 bases from V and 3 bases from J; bases unmatched to any gene: 9. The CDR3 is 14 amino acids. Per germline, CDR1 MDHEN and CDR2 SYDVKM.

This clone was observed a single time. V gene TRBV2 combines with J gene TRBJ2-5; the D is unclear. The CDR3 extends over 14 amino acids. Trimming left V 5 bases short and J 1 base short, with 11 bases between. The germline gives CDR1 SNHLY, CDR2 FYNNEI. CDR3 loop: CASSQEALQETQYF. CDR3 nucleotide sequence: TGTGCCAGCAGTCAGGAAGCCCTCCAAGAGACCCAGTACTTC.

This clone came up once. V and J are TRBV27 and TRBJ1-5; the match to TRBD1 covers 11 bases. Germline CDR1 MNHEY, CDR2 SMNVEV (reference sequence). V shed 9 bases, J shed 0 bases, and the junction held 4 bases outside the gene matches. The CDR3 runs 15 residues. The CDR3 nucleotides are TGTGCCAGAAGGGACAGGGGGGATAGCAATCAGCCCCAGCATTTT. It encodes CARRDRGDSNQPQHF.

The chain employs TRBV6-5 and TRBJ2-7; TRBD1 matches at 9 bases. This CDR3 is 13 amino acids long. Trimming removed 2 bases from V and 12 bases from J; junction bases left unmatched: 8. Germline CDR1 MNHEY, CDR2 SVGAGI. The DNA of the CDR3 is TGTGCCAGCAGTTACACCCGGGACAGGGATCGGTACTTC. Protein: CASSYTRDRDRYF.

The CDR3 loop reads CASSLHQGAEETQYF. CDR3 nucleotide sequence: TGTGCCAGCTCACTGCATCAGGGGGCGGAAGAGACCCAGTACTTC. V and J are TRBV18 and TRBJ2-5, with 8 bases that match TRBD1. There are 15 residues in the CDR3. V shed 4 bases and J 3 bases; nucleotides not matched to a gene: 7. Germline-derived CDR1 and CDR2 are KGHSH and LQKENI.

The rearrangement uses TRBV29-1 and TRBJ2-1; D gene ambiguous. Deletions cut 7 bases from V and 0 bases from J, with 4 bases between. CDR1 is SQVTM and CDR2 is ANQGSEA in the germline V gene. The CDR3 totals 11 residues. The CDR3 spells CSAVSYNEQFF. As DNA, the CDR3 is TGCAGCGCCGTCTCCTACAATGAGCAGTTCTTC.

The chain is built from TRBV6-1 and TRBJ2-7; TRBD2 matches at 7 bases. This CDR3 contains 14 residues. J was trimmed by 0 bases and V by 3 bases; bases with no gene match: 2. The germline gives CDR1 MNHNS, CDR2 SASEGT. For the CDR3, the DNA is TGTGCCAGCAGTGAGGGCGGGAGCTCCTACGAGCAGTACTTC. Protein product: CASSEGGSSYEQYF.

This clone was seen only a few times. This chain joins TRBV28 and TRBJ2-3; 7 bases match TRBD1. CDR1 is MDHEN, CDR2 SYDVKM, per germline. The CDR3 totals 16 residues. After removal of 6 bases from V and 1 base from J, the junction contained 10 bases not matched to a gene. CDR3 residues: CASRPITGAGTDTQYF. Here the CDR3 DNA reads TGTGCCAGCAGACCGATTACAGGGGCGGGCACAGATACGCAGTATTTT.

This chain uses TRBV21-1 with TRBJ2-5; no check of the table's D call, TRBD1, against the DNA was made. TRBV21-1 is a known pseudogene. The CDR3 is 16 residues long. CDR3 DNA: TGTGCCAGCAGCCATTTTGAGGGCAGGGGGCAGGAGACCCAGTACTTC. Translation gives CASSHFEGRGQETQYF.

The genes are TRBV7-2 and TRBJ2-7; D not resolved. Looked up from germline, CDR1 is SGHTA and CDR2 is FQGNSA. CDR3 size: 14 residues. V lost 2 bases and J lost 4, with 12 bases in between. The CDR3 spells CASSLRSPGYEQYF. CDR3 bases: TGTGCCAGCAGCTTACGGTCCCCAGGTTACGAGCAGTACTTC.

As regards this clone: The same CDR3 arises from other DNA sequences in this sample as well. The chain is built from TRBV9 and TRBJ2-2; no reliable D call. The CDR3 is 12 residues long. V was clipped by 4 bases and J by 3 bases, with 4 bases between them. CDR1 is SGDLS, CDR2 YYNGEE, per germline. Here the CDR3 reads CASSPYTGELFF. CDR3 nucleotides: TGTGCCAGCAGCCCGTACACCGGGGAGCTGTTTTTT. Together with reference TRBV9 and TRBJ2-2, the CDR3 gives the full variable domain: DSGVTQTPKHLITATGQRVTLRCSPRSGDLSVYWYQQSLDQGLQFLIQYYNGEERAKGNILERFSAQQFPDLHSELNLSSLELGDSALYFCASSPYTGELFFGEGSRLTVL.

The chain employs TRBV5-5 and TRBJ1-1; the D gene is possibly TRBD1 (6 bases). The CDR3 extends over 16 amino acids. The V and J ends lost 1 base and 4 bases respectively, with 17 bases between them. Germline CDR1 reads SGHKS; CDR2 reads YYEKEE (reference sequence). CDR3 region: CASSLLGTSVVTEAFF. The CDR3 DNA follows: TGTGCCAGCAGCTTGTTGGGGACAAGCGTTGTCACTGAAGCTTTCTTT.

This chain joins TRBV7-3 and TRBJ1-2, with a weak D call TRBD1 (6 bases). V gave up 2 bases and J gave up 4 bases, with 17 bases separating them. CDR1 SGHTA and CDR2 FQGTGA come from the germline V gene. The CDR3 consists of 16 residues. CDR3 in DNA: TGTGCCAGCAGCTTAGATTCGGAACAGGGTGGCTATGGCTACACCTTC. Residues: CASSLDSEQGGYGYTF. Drawing the rest from reference TRBV7-3 and TRBJ1-2, the complete variable domain is GAGVSQTPSNKVTEKGKYVELRCDPISGHTALYWYRQSLGQGPEFLIYFQGTGAADDSGLPNDRFFAVRPEGSVSTLKIQRTERGDSAVYLCASSLDSEQGGYGYTFGSGTRLTVV.